The rows below give T cell receptor beta chains drawn from one sample of a study of T cell repertoires in cytomegalovirus infection. TCRdb independently ran MiXCR on the reads; one entry per CDR3 protein. This sample has some 270,000 distinct CDR3 sequences; about a sixth occur once, and the top ten carry about half. The specimen was CD8+ T cells from PBMCs. The receptors derive from a human donor in good health (CMV status not recorded). Some clones in this sample may be carry-over from other donors' samples. Both conserved end residues are trimmed from each CDR3.

J gene: TRBJ2-3; V gene: TRBV15; CDR3 protein: ATSKTSGGSDTQY
J gene: TRBJ1-1; V gene: TRBV7-6; CDR3 protein: ASSPWVRQAMNTEAF
J gene: TRBJ2-7; V gene: TRBV7-2; CDR3 protein: ASSLSRFMDEQY
J gene: TRBJ1-2; V gene: TRBV6-2/TRBV6-3; CDR3 protein: ATLQAYGYT
J gene: TRBJ1-6; V gene: TRBV14; CDR3 protein: ASSPETYNSPLH
J gene: TRBJ2-3; V gene: TRBV7-3; CDR3 protein: ASSLSGANTDTQY
J gene: TRBJ2-5; V gene: TRBV25-1; CDR3 protein: ASSESGIQETQY
J gene: TRBJ1-1; V gene: TRBV4-1; CDR3 protein: ASSQDREAF
J gene: TRBJ2-5; V gene: TRBV20-1; CDR3 protein: SAKGQGARGETQY
J gene: TRBJ2-1; V gene: TRBV4-1; CDR3 protein: ASSQATTGVLDNEQF
J gene: TRBJ2-7; V gene: TRBV5-8; CDR3 protein: ASSLDTSGRRSYEQY
J gene: TRBJ2-2; V gene: TRBV19; CDR3 protein: ASKRHLTGELF
J gene: TRBJ1-4; V gene: TRBV15; CDR3 protein: ATSSWDREDEKLF
J gene: TRBJ2-3; V gene: TRBV7-2; CDR3 protein: ASSQRGTGRDTQY
J gene: TRBJ1-5; V gene: TRBV6-4; CDR3 protein: ASSDPVGDRSNQPQH
J gene: TRBJ1-5; V gene: TRBV28; CDR3 protein: ATAGGLRNQPQH
J gene: TRBJ2-2; V gene: TRBV6-5; CDR3 protein: ASRGQITNTGELF
J gene: TRBJ1-5; V gene: TRBV6-2/TRBV6-3; CDR3 protein: ASSFPQGSDQPQH
J gene: TRBJ2-3; V gene: TRBV20-1; CDR3 protein: SARVLAGGRTDTQY
J gene: TRBJ2-7; V gene: TRBV6-1; CDR3 protein: ASSEGQGRPYEQY
J gene: TRBJ2-1; V gene: TRBV20-1; CDR3 protein: SARARDYNEQF
J gene: TRBJ2-7; V gene: TRBV6-6; CDR3 protein: ASSYALGGGYEQY
J gene: TRBJ1-1; V gene: TRBV4-1; CDR3 protein: ASSREQGTEAF
J gene: TRBJ2-2; V gene: TRBV12-3/TRBV12-4; CDR3 protein: ASSLGGTGELF
J gene: TRBJ2-1; V gene: TRBV2; CDR3 protein: ASSAMTLSYNEQF
J gene: TRBJ2-2; V gene: TRBV29-1; CDR3 protein: SVQGLPGELF
J gene: TRBJ2-1; V gene: TRBV6-1; CDR3 protein: ASSDFPRDYYIEQF
J gene: TRBJ1-1; V gene: TRBV7-8; CDR3 protein: ASSLVEGGMNTEAF
J gene: TRBJ2-7; V gene: TRBV29-1; CDR3 protein: SAWGGFSYEQY
J gene: TRBJ1-2; V gene: TRBV7-9; CDR3 protein: ASSYPGAFNYGYT
J gene: TRBJ2-1; V gene: TRBV5-4; CDR3 protein: ASSGDGSEQF
J gene: TRBJ1-2; V gene: TRBV7-9; CDR3 protein: ASGSGQGNYGYT
J gene: TRBJ2-3; V gene: TRBV19; CDR3 protein: ASSIGTLTDTQY
J gene: TRBJ2-1; V gene: TRBV27; CDR3 protein: ASSRGARENEQF
J gene: TRBJ2-2; V gene: TRBV6-1; CDR3 protein: ASSLGYSGGANTGELF
J gene: TRBJ2-1; V gene: TRBV6-2/TRBV6-3; CDR3 protein: ASSYSPDRGANEQF
J gene: TRBJ2-7; V gene: TRBV20-1; CDR3 protein: SAEGLSYEQY
J gene: TRBJ1-1; V gene: TRBV5-1; CDR3 protein: ASSLVGAF
J gene: TRBJ1-1; V gene: TRBV19; CDR3 protein: ASSIQVNTEAF
J gene: TRBJ1-6; V gene: TRBV10-3; CDR3 protein: AIRIDGLH
J gene: TRBJ1-2; V gene: TRBV6-6; CDR3 protein: ASSYPGLYGYT
J gene: TRBJ1-5; V gene: TRBV28; CDR3 protein: ASRPAGLNQPQH
J gene: TRBJ2-7; V gene: TRBV7-8; CDR3 protein: ASSSDRNYEQY
J gene: TRBJ2-2; V gene: TRBV2; CDR3 protein: ASRMIDTGELF
J gene: TRBJ2-1; V gene: TRBV6-2/TRBV6-3; CDR3 protein: ASTEGGAYNEQF
J gene: TRBJ2-7; V gene: TRBV7-9; CDR3 protein: ASSLARGAQIGAYEQY
J gene: TRBJ2-3; V gene: TRBV28; CDR3 protein: ASLSGGSSTDTQY
J gene: TRBJ1-1; V gene: TRBV28; CDR3 protein: ASSLPQTRLKVNTEAF
J gene: TRBJ2-5; V gene: TRBV7-8; CDR3 protein: ASSLVLGTGENQETQY
J gene: TRBJ1-2; V gene: TRBV12-3/TRBV12-4; CDR3 protein: ASSAGTDLANYGYT
J gene: TRBJ2-3; V gene: TRBV28; CDR3 protein: ASSHRQTIQDTQY
J gene: TRBJ2-7; V gene: TRBV19; CDR3 protein: ASTQTGQGAYEQY
J gene: TRBJ2-3; V gene: TRBV7-3; CDR3 protein: ASSSLGIQRTDTQY
J gene: TRBJ2-7; V gene: TRBV4-1; CDR3 protein: ASSHTGQGNEQY
J gene: TRBJ2-7; V gene: TRBV7-9; CDR3 protein: ASSTEGGYEQY